Listed here are 14 T cell receptor beta chains from one sample, sequenced in a study of blood T cell repertoires in COVID-19. Sequencing used immunoSEQ multiplex PCR; TCRdb keeps in-frame clones, though not all of them. The sample has 150,000 or so clones, around 90% seen once. The sample comprised peripheral blood. Source of these receptors: a human donor in a cohort sampled during active COVID-19.

The V gene is TRBV6-1, the J gene TRBJ1-2; 7 nucleotides line up with TRBD1. Trimming cost V 2 bases and J 5 bases; bases outside gene matches: 2. The CDR3 consists of 13 residues. Germline CDR1 is MNHNS and CDR2 is SASEGT. This chain's CDR3 is CASSETGDYGYTF. DNA of the CDR3: TGTGCCAGCAGTGAAACAGGGGATTATGGCTACACCTTC.

The rearrangement links TRBV28 to TRBJ2-5; D might be TRBD2 (5 bases). CDR1 MDHEN and CDR2 SYDVKM come from the germline V gene. The V end lost 4 bases, the J end lost 9 bases, and 12 bases lay between the germline ends. The CDR3 contains 12 residues. This CDR3 reads CASSSGVQAQYF. The CDR3 nucleotides read TGTGCCAGCAGTTCCGGGGTCCAGGCCCAGTACTTC.

The chain joins TRBV9 to TRBJ2-5, with 15 bases aligning to TRBD2. V shed 3 bases and J 5 bases; nucleotides not matched to a gene: 8. Germline V CDR1 and CDR2: SGDLS, YYNGEE. This CDR3 has 17 amino acids. CDR3 amino acids: CASSAGLAGGLEETQYF. In nucleotides, the CDR3 is TGTGCCAGCAGCGCCGGACTAGCGGGAGGGCTGGAGGAGACCCAGTACTTC.

The chain links TRBV10-3 to TRBJ1-4, with 7 nucleotides matching TRBD1. The CDR3 is 14 amino acids. Per the germline V gene, CDR1 is ENHRY and CDR2 is SYGVKD. The trim removed 5 bases at V and 4 bases at J, leaving 4 bases unmatched. This chain's CDR3 is CAISSGTDNEKLFF. DNA for the CDR3: TGTGCCATCAGTTCCGGGACAGATAATGAAAAACTGTTTTTT.

This clone has only a few counts. The rearrangement joins TRBV4-3 to TRBJ2-7; 8 bases fit TRBD1. Germline V gives CDR1 LGHNA, CDR2 YSLEER. V dropped 4 bases and J dropped 5; count of bases not matched to a gene: 13. The CDR3 totals 16 residues. CDR3 region: CASSLGTGASYNEQYF. The CDR3 DNA reads TGCGCCAGCAGCCTTGGGACAGGCGCCAGCTACAACGAGCAGTACTTC.

The sample holds one count of this clone. The chain is built from TRBV6-5 and TRBJ2-2; D is unclear. The CDR3 covers 15 residues. V shed 1 base and J shed 0 bases, with 6 bases lying between them. Germline CDR1 and CDR2: MNHEY and SVGAGI. This chain's CDR3 is CASSYFQTNTGELFF. DNA of the CDR3: TGTGCCAGCAGTTACTTCCAGACGAACACCGGGGAGCTGTTTTTT.

This clone was counted a few times. This chain uses TRBV5-4 with TRBJ1-5; D gene unclear. CDR1 SGHNT and CDR2 YYREEE come from the germline V gene (reference sequence). Trimming removed 0 bases from V and 1 base from J, with 5 bases in between. The CDR3 has 14 residues. The CDR3 DNA follows: TGTGCCAGCAGCTTGGCCGGGAGCAATCAGCCCCAGCATTTT. Its translation is CASSLAGSNQPQHF.

The chain is built from TRBV9 and TRBJ1-1; the match to TRBD1 covers 8 bases. The V segment lost 4 bases and the J segment 4 bases; nucleotides outside the gene matches: 12. Germline V gives CDR1 SGDLS, CDR2 YYNGEE. The CDR3 has 16 residues. CDR3 protein: CASSSGTGLGSTEAFF. CDR3 bases: TGTGCCAGCAGCTCCGGGACAGGCCTAGGGAGCACTGAAGCTTTCTTT.

V and J are TRBV6-6 and TRBJ2-2, with 11 bases that match TRBD2. V gave up 5 bases and J gave up 6 bases; unmatched junction bases: 5. CDR1 is MNHNY and CDR2 is SVGAGI in the germline V gene (reference sequence). The CDR3 length is 15 residues. The CDR3 loop reads CASSISGGAAGELFF. The DNA for the CDR3 is TGTGCCAGCAGTATTAGCGGGGGGGCCGCCGGGGAGCTGTTTTTT.

The chain uses TRBV27 and TRBJ1-2; 8 bases are a match to TRBD1. This CDR3 is 13 amino acids long. Looked up from germline, CDR1 is MNHEY and CDR2 is SMNVEV (reference sequence). V shed 5 bases and J 5 bases; nucleotides not matched to a gene: 4. The CDR3 reads CASSPTGGYGYTF. The CDR3 nucleotides are TGTGCCAGCAGTCCCACAGGGGGTTATGGCTACACCTTC.

This sequence joins TRBV4-3 and TRBJ2-2; 9 nucleotides agree with TRBD1. The germline CDR1 and CDR2 sequences are LGHNA and YSLEER. The V segment lost 4 bases and the J segment 6 bases; nucleotides outside the gene matches: 6. The length of the CDR3 is 15 residues. The CDR3 reads CASSRSGTGSGELFF. CDR3 in DNA: TGCGCCAGCAGCCGATCCGGGACAGGGTCCGGGGAGCTGTTTTTT.

V is TRBV30 and J is TRBJ1-2; no clear D gene. This CDR3 contains 13 residues. The germline gives CDR1 GTSNPN, CDR2 SVGIG (reference sequence). V was pared by 0 bases and J by 11 bases, with 16 bases between. The CDR3 DNA sequence: TGTGCCTGGAGTGTATCTTCGGGCGGGCAGTACACCTTC. The encoded protein is CAWSVSSGGQYTF.

This sequence joins TRBV11-3 and TRBJ1-2, with D unresolved. The CDR3 runs 14 residues. V lost 5 bases and J 7 bases, leaving 17 bases between the germline ends. Germline V gene data show CDR1 as SGHNT and CDR2 as YENEEA. The CDR3 protein is CASSPRSTGGGYTF. The DNA of the CDR3 is TGTGCCAGCAGCCCCCGATCGACGGGTGGTGGCTACACCTTC. The full variable domain, in which reference TRBV11-3 and TRBJ1-2 provide the parts outside the CDR3, is EAGVVQSPRYKIIEKKQPVAFWCNPISGHNTLYWYLQNLGQGPELLIRYENEEAVDDSQLPKDRFSAERLKGVDSTLKIQPAELGDSAVYLCASSPRSTGGGYTFGSGTRLTVV.

A remark on this clone: The same CDR3 is also encoded by other DNA sequences in this sample. This sequence joins TRBV6-6 and TRBJ2-7; TRBD2 agrees at 8 bases. The germline gives CDR1 MNHNY, CDR2 SVGAGI (reference sequence). This CDR3 comprises 14 residues. V shed 2 bases and J 6 bases; nucleotides not matched to a gene: 6. CDR3 protein: CASSYGTRDGEQYF. CDR3 nucleotides: TGTGCCAGCAGTTACGGGACTAGGGATGGCGAGCAGTACTTC.